Listed below are T cell receptor beta chains from one sample, sequenced in a study of T cell responses to AZD1222 COVID-19 vaccine. Generated by immunoSEQ multiplex PCR, the TCRdb table keeps only in-frame clones and is missing some. Among over 150,000 clones, under 95% were seen once, and the ten largest hold under 20%. Sequencing was performed on peripheral blood, taken on day 0 of AZD1222 vaccination. Receptors originate from an adult in good health. Each CDR3 is given without its conserved first and last residue. D genes are given only for firm matches.

v_call | d_call | cdr3_aa
TRBV9 | NA | ASSPRGGVYGYT
TRBV12-5 | TRBD1 | ASGPGQGANYGYT
TRBV5-1 | NA | ASSLNRDASGYT
TRBV19 | TRBD1 | ASRPLQGADQPQH
TRBV13 | NA | ASTRSIVTAGNTIY
TRBV15 | TRBD1 | ATGGKDRVPYQPQH
TRBV5-6 | NA | ASSRAFAGQETQY
TRBV19 | TRBD2 | ARSISGRAVEQF
TRBV5-4 | NA | ASSLRGGHGYT
TRBV7-8 | NA | ASSGRGYSPLH
TRBV19 | TRBD1 | ASSEQGARGYTEAF
TRBV6-5 | NA | ASRPPAPTYGYT
TRBV2 | TRBD1 | ASSDPGQGIKAVSPLH
TRBV3-1/TRBV3-2 | TRBD1 | ASSPLGQGLY
TRBV29-1 | NA | SVATVRGGSGNTIY
TRBV5-1 | TRBD1 | ASSLPGQGFPEAF
TRBV5-6 | NA | ASSLRGDFSGNTIY
TRBV9 | TRBD1 | ASSVMGGQVHSPLH
TRBV24-1 | TRBD1 | ATSGTGGNEQF
TRBV28 | NA | ASSQFGGDQPQH